The sequence of this T cell receptor (beta chain) was determined in a study of blood T cell repertoires in COVID-19. Assay: immunoSEQ multiplex PCR; the TCRdb copy retains only in-frame clones and omits some. Here the sample spans 250,000 to 300,000 clones, 70% to 85% being singletons. The CDR3 has 16 residues. V was clipped by 0 bases and J by 3 bases, with 14 bases between them. The germline V gene has CDR1 LNHDA and CDR2 SQIVND (reference sequence). The clonotype originates from a woman older than 75 with acute or convalescent COVID-19. This chain connects TRBV19 to TRBJ1-1; tentative D call: TRBD1 (6 bases). Sequencing used peripheral blood. CDR3 in amino acids: CASSIDSRGWHTEAFF. DNA of the CDR3: TGTGCCAGTAGTATAGATTCGAGGGGGTGGCACACTGAAGCTTTCTTT.